The sequence of this T cell receptor beta chain was determined in a study of T cells in Graves' hyperthyroidism and ophthalmopathy. In this sample, this clonotype turned up many times. Germline-derived CDR1 and CDR2 are MDHEN and SYDVKM. There are 14 residues in the CDR3. Trimming removed 0 bases at V and 1 base at J, with 6 bases between. Amplified TCR beta CDR3 regions derived from RNA transcripts. HTBI primers were the set used in a first-round RT-PCR of the TCR CDR3. TCRdb processed the multiplex PCR reads anew with MiXCR; each CDR3 protein has one entry. The profile shows 490,000 or so distinct CDR3 sequences, about 20% of them singletons.

The gene calls are TRBV28 and TRBJ2-5; D is perhaps TRBD1 (6 bases). The source of this sequence is a man in his forties with Graves' ophthalmopathy. Sequenced: blood. The CDR3 spells CASSLWDSQETQYF. CDR3 bases: TGTGCCAGCAGTTTATGGGACAGCCAAGAGACCCAGTACTTC.